What follows are 27 T cell receptor beta chains derived from one specimen sequenced in a study of PD-L1 blockade in urothelial cancer. Time point here: pretreatment peripheral blood. Sequencing used immunoSEQ multiplex PCR; TCRdb keeps in-frame clones, though not all of them. The table has 86,000 or so clones, approximately 81% seen once; the top ten hold around 14%. The input for sequencing was PBMCs, taken around atezolizumab (anti-PD-L1) treatment. These TCRs come from a man aged 55 to 70 with urothelial cancer.

The chain employs TRBV18 and TRBJ1-5; D is undetermined. The CDR3 runs 15 residues. Trimming shortened V by 5 bases and J by 1 base, and 12 bases separated the two germline ends. CDR1 is KGHSH, CDR2 LQKENI, per germline. The CDR3 protein is CASSISQVSNQPQHF. Written as DNA, the CDR3 is TGTGCCAGCTCAATCAGCCAGGTGAGCAATCAGCCCCAGCATTTT. The entire variable domain, with the rest obtained from reference TRBV18 and TRBJ1-5, is as follows: NAGVMQNPRHLVRRRGQEARLRCSPMKGHSHVYWYRQLPEEGLKFMVYLQKENIIDESGMPKERFSAEFPKEGPSILRIQQVVRGDSAAYFCASSISQVSNQPQHFGDGTRLSIL.

V and J are TRBV5-4 and TRBJ1-6; D possibly corresponds to TRBD1 (5 bases). Germline V gives CDR1 SGHNT, CDR2 YYREEE (reference sequence). The CDR3 spans 16 residues. The germline V and J ends were trimmed by 4 bases and 5 bases, with 16 bases remaining between them. The CDR3 DNA reads TGTGCCAGCAGCCCCGGCGGGGGGAGCCATAATTCACCCCTCCACTTT. Its protein is CASSPGGGSHNSPLHF.

The chain recombines TRBV18 with TRBJ2-7; possible D gene TRBD1, 5 bases. The germline gives CDR1 KGHSH, CDR2 LQKENI. This CDR3 comprises 15 residues. V was shortened by 0 bases and J by 3 bases, with 12 bases between the two germline ends. For the CDR3, the DNA is TGTGCCAGCTCACCACCGGGGCCTGGCATCTACGAGCAGTACTTC. Translation: CASSPPGPGIYEQYF.

CDR3 loop: CASSPSGGLNQPQHF. The CDR3 bases are TGTGCCAGCTCACCCTCAGGGGGACTCAATCAGCCCCAGCATTTT. The chain couples TRBV18 to TRBJ1-5; 7 bases line up with TRBD1. This CDR3 contains 15 residues. Trimming took 3 bases from V and 3 from J; bases not matched to a gene: 5. CDR1 and CDR2 from the germline V gene are KGHSH and LQKENI.

The chain carries TRBV4-1 and TRBJ1-5; TRBD1 is a possible D gene (6 bases). Looked up from germline, CDR1 is MGHRA and CDR2 is YSYEKL. V dropped 0 bases and J dropped 6 bases, with 15 bases sitting between them. The CDR3 consists of 16 residues. The CDR3 reads CASSQEWGRKIQPQHF. CDR3 DNA sequence: TGCGCCAGCAGCCAAGAGTGGGGGCGAAAGATTCAGCCCCAGCATTTT.

The rearrangement links TRBV7-8 to TRBJ2-7; D may be TRBD1 (5 bases). In germline, CDR1 is SGHVS, CDR2 FQNEAQ. The V end lost 3 bases, the J end lost 5 bases, and 14 bases lay between the germline ends. This CDR3 has 14 residues. CDR3 in amino acids: CASSLRWGRDEQYF. The CDR3 coding sequence is TGTGCCAGCAGCTTGAGGTGGGGCAGGGACGAGCAGTACTTC.

The chain joins TRBV10-3 to TRBJ2-3; 7 bases align to TRBD2. Germline CDR1 ENHRY, CDR2 SYGVKD. The CDR3 is 13 residues long. After removal of 4 bases from V and 5 bases from J, the junction contained 3 bases not matched to a gene. The CDR3 coding sequence is TGTGCCATCAGTGCCAGCGGGATAGATACGCAGTATTTT. Translating gives CAISASGIDTQYF.

The chain recombines TRBV9 with TRBJ2-3; 8 bases match TRBD2. The CDR3 length is 15 residues. CDR1 and CDR2 (germline): SGDLS, YYNGEE. Trimming at V came to 0 bases and at J to 4 bases, leaving 4 bases not matched to a gene. The DNA of the CDR3 is TGTGCCAGCAGCGTAGGGGCTAGCGGGTCAGATACGCAGTATTTT. Translating gives CASSVGASGSDTQYF.

The V gene is TRBV7-2, the J gene TRBJ1-2, with D maybe TRBD1 (5 bases). The germline gives CDR1 SGHTA, CDR2 FQGNSA. There are 17 residues in the CDR3. V lost 2 bases and J 5 bases, leaving 21 bases between the germline ends. In DNA form, the CDR3 reads TGTGCCAGCAGCTTAAACCCACGTCCCCAGGGCCCTTATGGCTACACCTTC. It encodes CASSLNPRPQGPYGYTF.

The table lists this clone with a few counts. V usage is TRBV13 and J usage is TRBJ2-7; D may be TRBD2 (5 bases). Trimming shortened V by 4 bases and J by 3 bases, and 16 bases separated the two germline ends. Germline CDR1 and CDR2: PRHDT and FYEKMQ (reference sequence). This CDR3 region has 15 residues. CDR3 DNA: TGTGCCAGCAGCTCAGGAGCGGAGGCGAACTACGAGCAGTACTTC. Translated, it gives CASSSGAEANYEQYF. Based on the CDR3 plus reference TRBV13 and TRBJ2-7, the full variable domain is AAGVIQSPRHLIKEKRETATLKCYPIPRHDTVYWYQQGPGQDPQFLISFYEKMQSDKGSIPDRFSAQQFSDYHSELNMSSLELGDSALYFCASSSGAEANYEQYFGPGTRLTVT.

The genes are TRBV28 and TRBJ1-1; D is possibly TRBD1 (5 bases). This CDR3 has 13 amino acids. V lost 7 bases and J 3 bases, leaving 12 bases between the germline ends. Germline V gene data show CDR1 as MDHEN and CDR2 as SYDVKM. CDR3 nucleotides: TGTGCCAGCACCTGGAGGGGATACACTGAAGCTTTCTTT. Translation: CASTWRGYTEAFF.

This clone was seen only once. The chain uses TRBV5-1 and TRBJ2-1; D is undetermined. This CDR3 is built from 14 residues. The V gene's germline CDR1 is SGHRS and CDR2 YFSETQ. The V and J ends lost 0 bases and 5 bases respectively, with 9 bases between them. The DNA of the CDR3 is TGCGCCAGCAGCTTGGCCGGCGGAAACAATGAGCAGTTCTTC. Amino acid sequence: CASSLAGGNNEQFF.

This clone was picked up one time. The V call is TRBV20-1, the J call TRBJ2-7, with D possibly TRBD1 on 6 matching bases. CDR1 and CDR2 (germline): DFQATT, SNEGSKA (reference sequence). The CDR3 is made up of 11 amino acids. V lost 7 bases and J lost 3, with 10 bases in between. This CDR3 reads CSGQGSYEQYF. The CDR3 bases are TGCAGTGGGCAGGGGAGCTACGAGCAGTACTTC.

As to this clone: A read error may produce the germline difference seen at one junction end. The chain joins TRBV6-5 to TRBJ1-2; D gene ambiguous. The CDR3 runs to 10 residues. The germline CDR1 and CDR2 sequences are MNHEY and SVGAGI. The CDR3 DNA is TGTGCCAGCACCAGCGGACCGGTTCAATTC. It codes for CASTSGPVQF.

The chain uses TRBV6-1 and TRBJ1-4; tentative D call: TRBD1 (5 bases). CDR3 length: 13 amino acids. Trimming removed 6 bases from V and 6 bases from J, with 11 bases in between. CDR1 and CDR2 from the germline V gene are MNHNS and SASEGT. CDR3 loop: CASSRRDDEKLFF. CDR3 nucleotides: TGTGCCAGCAGCCGGAGGGACGATGAAAAACTGTTTTTT.

J is TRBJ2-7 and V is TRBV7-9, with D perhaps TRBD1 (5 bases). This CDR3 contains 12 residues. V gave up 5 bases and J gave up 4 bases, with 9 bases separating them. The germline CDR1 and CDR2 sequences are SEHNR and FQNEAQ (reference sequence). The CDR3 loop reads CASSPPGYEQYF. As DNA, the CDR3 is TGTGCCAGCAGCCCCCCAGGGTACGAGCAGTACTTC.

This rearrangement joins TRBV5-1 to TRBJ1-3; 11 bases map to TRBD1. The CDR3 consists of 17 residues. The J segment lost 1 base and the V segment lost 4 bases, leaving 7 bases of the junction unmatched. Germline-derived CDR1 and CDR2 are SGHRS and YFSETQ. CDR3 coding DNA: TGCGCCAGCAGCCGACTCGGGACAGGGGGTTCTGGAAACACCATATATTTT. Protein: CASSRLGTGGSGNTIYF.

This clone was seen more than once but under ten times. The genes are TRBV18 and TRBJ2-2, with D maybe TRBD1 (5 bases). The CDR3 covers 14 residues. Germline CDR1 KGHSH, CDR2 LQKENI. V dropped 3 bases and J dropped 5 bases, with 10 bases sitting between them. CDR3 bases: TGTGCCAGCTCACCCTCGCAGGGAACCGGGGAGCTGTTTTTT. This encodes CASSPSQGTGELFF.

The chain has TRBV5-1 and TRBJ2-5, with a weak D call TRBD1 (5 bases). Trimming pared 4 bases from V and 4 bases from J, leaving 8 bases between. Germline V lookup: CDR1 SGHRS, CDR2 YFSETQ. The CDR3 has 12 amino acids. Written as DNA, the CDR3 is TGCGCCAGCAGCCTAGGGGTAGAGACCCAGTACTTC. Protein sequence: CASSLGVETQYF.

The chain joins TRBV30 to TRBJ2-1; possibly TRBD2 for D (6 bases). The CDR3 has 12 amino acids. CDR1 is GTSNPN, CDR2 SVGIG, per germline (reference sequence). V lost 6 bases and J lost 4, with 10 bases in between. CDR3 in DNA: TGTGCCTGTCCGGGACTGTACAATGAGCAGTTCTTC. Protein sequence: CACPGLYNEQFF.

This clone was counted a single time. The rearrangement uses TRBV7-3 and TRBJ2-3; D unclear. CDR1 is SGHTA and CDR2 is FQGTGA in the germline V gene. The CDR3 loop spans 14 amino acids. V lost 4 bases to trimming and J lost 2 bases, with 10 bases between them. The CDR3 here is CASSYGAHTDTQYF. For the CDR3, the DNA is TGTGCCAGCAGCTACGGAGCGCACACAGATACGCAGTATTTT.

This rearrangement joins TRBV11-3 to TRBJ1-3; D gene unclear. V dropped 1 base and J dropped 0 bases, with 7 bases sitting between them. Germline-derived CDR1 and CDR2 are SGHNT and YENEEA. The CDR3 totals 15 residues. The CDR3 DNA sequence: TGTGCCAGCAGCTTAGCCGCTATCTCTGGAAACACCATATATTTT. The encoded protein is CASSLAAISGNTIYF. The full variable domain, its missing parts supplied by reference TRBV11-3 and TRBJ1-3, is EAGVVQSPRYKIIEKKQPVAFWCNPISGHNTLYWYLQNLGQGPELLIRYENEEAVDDSQLPKDRFSAERLKGVDSTLKIQPAELGDSAVYLCASSLAAISGNTIYFGEGSWLTVV.

This chain connects TRBV7-2 to TRBJ2-7; 13 bases map to TRBD2. The CDR3 is 15 residues long. Germline loops: CDR1 SGHTA, CDR2 FQGNSA. J was trimmed by 4 bases and V by 4 bases; bases with no gene match: 4. The CDR3: CASSWTSGSSYEQYF. The CDR3 coding sequence is TGTGCCAGCAGCTGGACTAGCGGGAGTTCGTACGAGCAGTACTTC.

This chain links TRBV7-2 with TRBJ2-2, with TRBD2 matching over 8 bases. The CDR3 runs to 18 residues. J lost 2 bases, V lost 0 bases, and 8 bases had no gene match. Germline lookup yields CDR1 SGHTA and CDR2 FQGNSA. The CDR3 bases are TGTGCCAGCAGCTTAGCTAACATAGGACTAGCTAACACCGGGGAGCTGTTTTTT. Its translation is CASSLANIGLANTGELFF.

V and J are TRBV5-1 and TRBJ1-2, with 11 bases lining up with TRBD1. J lost 7 bases, V lost 4 bases, and 6 bases had no gene match. CDR3 length: 14 residues. Per germline, CDR1 SGHRS and CDR2 YFSETQ. The CDR3 DNA follows: TGCGCCAGCAGCGCGGACAGGGGGCTTTTTGGCTACACCTTC. Encoded protein: CASSADRGLFGYTF.

The J gene is TRBJ2-7, the V gene TRBV28; 11 bases map to TRBD1. The CDR3 is made up of 13 amino acids. Germline V lookup: CDR1 MDHEN, CDR2 SYDVKM. Trimming at V came to 11 bases and at J to 7 bases, leaving 10 bases not matched to a gene. The CDR3 spells CASCGQGAWEQYF. CDR3 sequence (DNA): TGTGCCTCCTGCGGACAGGGGGCGTGGGAGCAGTACTTC.

This chain connects TRBV5-1 to TRBJ2-2, with D maybe TRBD1 (7 bases). Germline V lookup: CDR1 SGHRS, CDR2 YFSETQ. Trimming stripped 4 bases from V and 4 bases from J, with 17 bases between. The CDR3 is 16 residues long. CDR3 nucleotide sequence: TGCGCCAGCAGCCCAAGACAGGGAGCGGGCACCGGGGAGCTGTTTTTT. Translating gives CASSPRQGAGTGELFF.